Following are 32 T cell receptor beta chains from one sample sequenced in a study of metastatic and nonmetastatic thyroid tumors. Until they underwent thyroid surgery, no patient had received any treatment. From the PCR reads, TCRdb re-called clones with MiXCR. In the table there are about 93,000 clones, about 12% of which are singletons. The sequencing sample was made of blood. These receptors all stem from a female donor with papillary thyroid cancer or a benign thyroid nodule (not recorded which). Some clones in this sample may be carry-over from other donors' samples.

A word on this clone: It may be a read error: a sequence one base away is much more abundant. The gene calls are TRBV20-1 and TRBJ1-2; D remains ambiguous. Germline values: CDR1 DFQATT, CDR2 SNEGSKA (reference sequence). CDR3 length: 11 residues. V dropped 3 bases and J dropped 2 bases, with 4 bases sitting between them. The CDR3 reads CSASINYGYTF. DNA of the CDR3: TGCAGTGCTAGTATCAACTATGGCTACACCTTC.

This clone was seen ten or more times. This chain links TRBV9 with TRBJ2-1; D is possibly TRBD2 (6 bases). The CDR3 consists of 16 residues. Trimming took 0 bases from V and 2 from J, leaving 12 bases between them. Germline lookup yields CDR1 SGDLS and CDR2 YYNGEE. DNA of the CDR3: TGTGCCAGCAGCGTAGACTCTAGCGTCGCCTACAATGAGCAGTTCTTC. Residues: CASSVDSSVAYNEQFF.

The chain recombines TRBV6-1 with TRBJ2-2, with D maybe TRBD1 (5 bases). This CDR3 contains 13 residues. In germline, CDR1 is MNHNS, CDR2 SASEGT. The V end was cut by 7 bases, the J end by 5 bases, with 11 bases between. CDR3 nucleotide sequence: TGTGCCAGCAACCTACAGGATACCGGGGAGCTGTTTTTT. Protein: CASNLQDTGELFF.

This clone was seen at least ten times. This chain joins TRBV4-2 and TRBJ2-7; D gene ambiguous. V lost 4 bases and J lost 0, with 19 bases in between. Per germline, CDR1 LGHNA and CDR2 YNFKEQ. There are 17 residues in the CDR3. The CDR3 DNA is TGTGCCAGCAGCCGGAGTATTAGGAGCGAAAGCTCCTACGAGCAGTACTTC. Its protein is CASSRSIRSESSYEQYF.

This clone was picked up many times. The chain joins TRBV6-4 to TRBJ2-3, with D maybe TRBD2 (5 bases). The CDR3 is 15 residues long. V was clipped by 4 bases and J by 3 bases, with 14 bases between them. Germline loops: CDR1 MRHNA, CDR2 SNTAGT. The DNA for the CDR3 is TGTGCCAGCAGTGCGGGCGGGCAGAGTACAGATACGCAGTATTTT. This sequence encodes CASSAGGQSTDTQYF.

This clone was seen many times. J is TRBJ2-1 and V is TRBV7-3, with TRBD2 matching 10 bases. This CDR3 is built from 16 residues. CDR1 is SGHTA, CDR2 FQGTGA, per germline. The trim removed 0 bases at V and 7 bases at J, leaving 6 bases unmatched. The CDR3 bases are TGTGCCAGCAGCTTAACTAGCGGGAGGAATCTGAATGAGCAGTTCTTC. Encoded protein: CASSLTSGRNLNEQFF. The complete variable domain, with remaining parts taken from reference TRBV7-3 and TRBJ2-1, reads GAGVSQTPSNKVTEKGKYVELRCDPISGHTALYWYRQSLGQGPEFLIYFQGTGAADDSGLPNDRFFAVRPEGSVSTLKIQRTERGDSAVYLCASSLTSGRNLNEQFFGPGTRLTVL.

The table lists this clone with many counts. The chain recombines TRBV10-3 with TRBJ2-7; 9 nucleotides agree with TRBD2. Trimming cost V 3 bases and J 3 bases; bases outside gene matches: 6. The CDR3 extends over 15 amino acids. CDR1 ENHRY and CDR2 SYGVKD come from the germline V gene. CDR3 sequence (DNA): TGTGCCATCAGTGACAAGGTAGCGGGGGACTACGAGCAGTACTTC. It encodes CAISDKVAGDYEQYF.

This clone was observed a handful of times. A read error may be the cause here, since a much bigger clone is one base away. This chain uses TRBV7-2 with TRBJ2-1, with D perhaps TRBD2 (6 bases). Germline CDR1 is SGHTA and CDR2 is FQGNSA. V was pared by 5 bases and J by 7 bases, with 30 bases between. The CDR3 spans 19 residues. CDR3: CASSGDLTLTGVKGNEQFF. Here the CDR3 DNA reads TGTGCCAGCAGCGGTGACCTAACCCTTACGGGAGTGAAAGGGAATGAGCAGTTCTTC.

The table lists this clone with many counts. The CDR3 spells CASSLTGEDTEAFF. Written as DNA, the CDR3 is TGTGCCAGCAGCTTGACAGGGGAGGACACTGAAGCTTTCTTT. The rearrangement links TRBV7-9 to TRBJ1-1; 8 bases are a match to TRBD1. Trimming took 3 bases from V and 3 from J; bases not matched to a gene: 3. Germline-derived CDR1 and CDR2 are SEHNR and FQNEAQ (reference sequence). CDR3 length equals 14 residues.

This clone was counted many times. The chain has TRBV12-3 or TRBV12-4 and TRBJ2-2; the match to TRBD1 covers 9 bases. After removal of 6 bases from V and 6 bases from J, the junction contained 8 bases not matched to a gene. The CDR3 has 15 amino acids. The CDR3 reads CASRDGTGSPGELFF. CDR3 DNA sequence: TGTGCCAGCAGGGACGGGACAGGGAGCCCCGGGGAGCTGTTTTTT.

The V and J genes are TRBV12-3 or TRBV12-4 and TRBJ1-1, with D possibly being TRBD1 (5 bases). Deletions cut 7 bases from V and 1 base from J, with 16 bases between. The CDR3 consists of 15 residues. The CDR3 DNA reads as TGTGCCAGCATTCCCCGGGGCAGGAAGAACACTGAAGCTTTCTTT. Residues: CASIPRGRKNTEAFF.

This clone has ten or more counts. V gene TRBV5-4 combines with J gene TRBJ2-1, with 7 bases that match TRBD2. After removal of 1 base from V and 8 bases from J, the junction contained 15 bases not matched to a gene. Germline V gene lookup returns CDR1 SGHNT and CDR2 YYREEE (reference sequence). This CDR3 has 17 amino acids. In DNA, the CDR3 is TGTGCCAGCAGCTTGTTCTCTGGGGCTAGCGGCGGGGATGAGCAGTTCTTC. This sequence encodes CASSLFSGASGGDEQFF.

Worth noting for this clone: Likely a read error: the CDR3 ends without its conserved phenylalanine or tryptophan. This chain connects TRBV6-1 to TRBJ1-6; D may be TRBD1 (5 bases). CDR3 length: 18 residues. In germline, CDR1 is MNHNS, CDR2 SASEGT. CDR3 sequence reads: CVSSSQGWRYSYNSPLHL. DNA for the CDR3: TGTGTCAGCAGTTCCCAGGGTTGGAGGTACTCCTATAATTCACCCCTCCACCTT.

In this sample, this clone turned up many times. The CDR3, as DNA: TGTGCCAGCAGCCAAGATCCAGCAGTCCACCCCTACGAGCAGTACTTC. It yields the protein CASSQDPAVHPYEQYF. This sequence joins TRBV3-1 and TRBJ2-7; D is uncertain. The CDR3 sequence is 16 residues long. With 0 bases removed from V and 2 bases from J, the gap between germline ends came to 14 bases. Germline V lookup: CDR1 LGHDT, CDR2 YNNKEL (reference sequence).

This clone was found many times. A junction end diverges from the germline sequence, so it may reflect a read error. V and J are TRBV6-1 and TRBJ1-1, with D hard to call. This CDR3 comprises 14 residues. CDR1 MNHNS and CDR2 SASEGT come from the germline V gene. DNA for the CDR3: TGTGCCAGCGGGCTTAGGCGGTTGAAGACTGAAGCTTTCTTT. Its translation is CASGLRRLKTEAFF.

This clone was recorded at least ten times. The chain has TRBV6-1 and TRBJ1-1; D may be TRBD1 (6 bases). The germline CDR1 and CDR2 sequences are MNHNS and SASEGT. The CDR3 length is 14 residues. V lost 5 bases and J 0 bases, leaving 10 bases between the germline ends. CDR3 sequence reads: CASSWQGMNTEAFF. The CDR3, as DNA: TGTGCCAGCAGTTGGCAGGGGATGAACACTGAAGCTTTCTTT.

Of note for this clone: This clone may be a read error of a much larger clone one base away. V is TRBV30 and J is TRBJ1-5, with 10 bases aligning to TRBD1. V shed 2 bases, J shed 6 bases, and the junction held 10 bases outside the gene matches. CDR1 GTSNPN and CDR2 SVGIG come from the germline V gene (reference sequence). The CDR3 length is 16 residues. This chain's CDR3 is CAWSRGDRGQCQPQHF. The CDR3 bases are TGTGCCTGGAGTAGGGGCGACAGGGGGCAATGTCAGCCCCAGCATTTT.

This clone was found many times. V gene TRBV19 combines with J gene TRBJ2-1, with TRBD1 matching 7 bases. Germline V lookup: CDR1 LNHDA, CDR2 SQIVND (reference sequence). This CDR3 spans 14 amino acids. The V gene end was trimmed by 4 bases and the J gene end by 7 bases; junction bases not matched to a gene: 7. The chain's CDR3 is CASSKGAGPNEQFF. CDR3 sequence (DNA): TGTGCCAGTAGTAAGGGGGCAGGGCCTAATGAGCAGTTCTTC.

Many counts were recorded for this clone. The J gene is TRBJ1-5, the V gene TRBV19; TRBD1 agrees at 10 bases. The CDR3 consists of 17 residues. V shed 1 base and J 3 bases; nucleotides not matched to a gene: 6. Germline loops: CDR1 LNHDA, CDR2 SQIVND (reference sequence). The CDR3 nucleotides read TGTGCCAGTAGTATAGCCCGGGACAGGGGTTACAATCAGCCCCAGCATTTT. Translated, it gives CASSIARDRGYNQPQHF.

This clone showed up many times. Other DNA sequences in the sample encode the same CDR3. The chain joins TRBV9 to TRBJ2-3; 8 bases match TRBD2. V lost 0 bases, J lost 3 bases, and 3 bases stayed unmatched. Germline-derived CDR1 and CDR2 are SGDLS and YYNGEE. There are 15 residues in the CDR3. The CDR3 reads CASSVGGGGTDTQYF. CDR3 coding DNA: TGTGCCAGCAGCGTAGGGGGCGGGGGGACAGATACGCAGTATTTT.

This clone was seen many times. V usage is TRBV7-9 and J usage is TRBJ2-5; 14 positions agree with TRBD2. The CDR3 totals 15 residues. With V trimmed by 4 bases and J by 4 bases, 2 bases remained unmatched. Germline lookup yields CDR1 SEHNR and CDR2 FQNEAQ (reference sequence). The CDR3: CASSWGTSGGETQYF. Written as DNA, the CDR3 is TGTGCCAGCAGCTGGGGGACTAGCGGGGGAGAGACCCAGTACTTC.

This chain links TRBV18 with TRBJ2-6; D unclear. CDR1 is KGHSH and CDR2 is LQKENI in the germline V gene. This CDR3 comprises 15 residues. Trimming stripped 3 bases from V and 0 bases from J, with 6 bases between. The CDR3 region is CASSPQNSGANVLTF. The CDR3, as DNA: TGTGCCAGCTCACCTCAAAACTCTGGGGCCAACGTCCTGACTTTC.

In this sample, this clone turned up many times. The chain has TRBV29-1 and TRBJ1-1; 9 bases are shared with TRBD1. Germline V gene data show CDR1 as SQVTM and CDR2 as ANQGSEA. The CDR3 extends over 14 amino acids. Germline trimming cut 7 bases from V and 1 base from J; bases unmatched to any gene: 7. CDR3 loop: CSGDPGQGNTEAFF. The CDR3 nucleotides read TGCAGCGGAGACCCGGGACAGGGGAACACTGAAGCTTTCTTT.

This clone was counted many times. A much bigger clone sits one base away, suggesting this may be a read error. V usage is TRBV5-5 and J usage is TRBJ2-1, with D perhaps given as TRBD1 or TRBD2 (5 bases each). The CDR3 length is 15 residues. CDR1 is SGHKS and CDR2 is YYEKEE in the germline V gene (reference sequence). Trimming removed 0 bases at V and 6 bases at J, with 13 bases between. Here the CDR3 reads CASSLGLTGRNEQFF. The DNA of the CDR3 is TGTGCCAGCAGCTTGGGACTAACGGGACGCAATGAGCAGTTCTTC.

At least ten counts were recorded for this clone. The chain carries TRBV28 and TRBJ2-2; the D is unclear. Germline V CDR1 and CDR2: MDHEN, SYDVKM. V dropped 6 bases and J dropped 1 base, with 12 bases sitting between them. The CDR3 has 15 amino acids. CDR3 loop: CASSWGIWNTGELFF. The CDR3 coding sequence is TGTGCCAGCAGCTGGGGTATTTGGAACACCGGGGAGCTGTTTTTT.

This clone was detected many times. The chain uses TRBV6-2 or TRBV6-3 and TRBJ2-3, with 13 nucleotides matching TRBD2. CDR1 and CDR2 from the germline V gene are MNHEY and SVGEGT. V lost 6 bases, J lost 2 bases, and 8 bases stayed unmatched. This CDR3 is built from 17 residues. The CDR3 loop reads CASRRGLAGPYTDTQYF. CDR3 bases: TGTGCCAGCAGGCGGGGACTAGCGGGACCCTACACAGATACGCAGTATTTT.

This clone showed up many times. The chain is built from TRBV5-1 and TRBJ2-7, with 8 bases lining up with TRBD1. The CDR3 length is 15 residues. CDR1 is SGHRS and CDR2 is YFSETQ in the germline V gene. Trimming took 4 bases from V and 0 from J; bases not matched to a gene: 6. CDR3 protein: CASSPQTGGSYEQYF. The CDR3 nucleotides read TGCGCCAGCAGCCCTCAAACAGGGGGCTCCTACGAGCAGTACTTC.

This clone was seen at least ten times. The chain couples TRBV28 to TRBJ1-5, with D unresolved. Germline V gene sequence: CDR1 MDHEN, CDR2 SYDVKM. V was shortened by 6 bases and J by 5 bases, with 14 bases between the two germline ends. The CDR3 runs 14 residues. In DNA form, the CDR3 reads TGTGCCAGCAGGCCCACAGCGATCTATCAGCCCCAGCATTTT. It encodes CASRPTAIYQPQHF.

This clone has a count of ten or more. V is TRBV9 and J is TRBJ1-2, with D possibly TRBD1 on 6 matching bases. V was cut by 0 bases and J by 7 bases, with 16 bases left in between. In germline, CDR1 is SGDLS, CDR2 YYNGEE. This CDR3 is built from 15 residues. The CDR3 sequence is CASSVGGAALGGYTF. CDR3 nucleotide sequence: TGTGCCAGCAGCGTAGGGGGGGCAGCGCTGGGTGGCTACACCTTC.

The sample holds many counts of this clone. For the CDR3, the DNA is TGCAGTGCCATAGGGGGAGCGGGACGCACAGATACGCAGTATTTT. Its protein is CSAIGGAGRTDTQYF. The chain carries TRBV20-1 and TRBJ2-3; possible D gene TRBD2, 7 bases. This CDR3 comprises 15 residues. Germline V CDR1 and CDR2: DFQATT, SNEGSKA (reference sequence). The germline V and J ends were trimmed by 6 bases and 1 base, with 17 bases remaining between them.

This clone was picked up many times. The chain joins TRBV5-1 to TRBJ2-7; TRBD2 matches at 11 bases. Trimming cost V 0 bases and J 5 bases; bases outside gene matches: 4. Germline V gene lookup returns CDR1 SGHRS and CDR2 YFSETQ. CDR3 length: 15 amino acids. For the CDR3, the DNA is TGCGCCAGCAGCTTGGGACTAGCGGGGCGCGACGAGCAGTACTTC. It encodes CASSLGLAGRDEQYF. Filled out from reference TRBV5-1 and TRBJ2-7, the complete variable domain reads KAGVTQTPRYLIKTRGQQVTLSCSPISGHRSVSWYQQTPGQGLQFLFEYFSETQRNKGNFPGRFSGRQFSNSRSEMNVSTLELGDSALYLCASSLGLAGRDEQYFGPGTRLTVT.

There are many counts of this clone. The chain carries TRBV7-3 and TRBJ2-7; TRBD2 aligns across 10 bases. In germline, CDR1 is SGHTA, CDR2 FQGTGA. J was trimmed by 5 bases and V by 2 bases; bases with no gene match: 3. The CDR3 consists of 14 residues. CDR3 DNA: TGTGCCAGCAGCTTAGGACTAGCGGCCCACGAGCAGTACTTC. It translates to CASSLGLAAHEQYF.